This entry is about one T cell receptor (beta chain). This entry comes from a study of blood T cell repertoires in COVID-19. Study as a whole: The analysed material was cDNA or gDNA that came from T cells, B-cell-depleted T cells, or PBMCs.

Germline assignment: CDR1 MDHEN and CDR2 SYDVKM. The V and J ends lost 6 bases and 10 bases respectively, with 16 bases between them. The CDR3 has 12 residues. Cohort allocation depended upon clinical history that participants reported. Per the original methods: Amplified reference gene primers provided the basis for estimating nucleated cell counts. Assay used: immunoSEQ multiplex PCR; TCRdb lists only in-frame clones, some missing. The DNA was the basis for D and trimming; V, J and clone size are from that table. The sample holds roughly 250,000 clones, about 87% seen once. The receptor's source is a woman in her 40s with acute COVID-19. The rearrangement uses TRBV28 and TRBJ2-7, with D tentatively TRBD2 (7 bases). Material for sequencing was PBMCs or T cells enriched from blood (not recorded which). CDR3 nucleotide sequence: TGTGCCAGCAGCTCCCGGGGGGCAACACAGTACTTC. Protein product: CASSSRGATQYF.